Shown below are 21 T cell receptor beta chains from a single sample sequenced in a study of CD8 T cells in ankylosing spondylitis. TCRdb re-derived calls from the 5' RACE reads in MiXCR, one entry per CDR3 protein. The data show nearly 350,000 distinct CDR3 sequences, approximately 14% seen once. What was sequenced was blood, either unsorted or a sorted T cell fraction (not recorded which). The source of these receptors is a male donor with ankylosing spondylitis or in good health (not recorded which).

The rearrangement uses TRBV12-3 or TRBV12-4 and TRBJ1-2, with TRBD1 matching over 8 bases. The V and J ends lost 4 bases and 6 bases, in that order; junction bases with no gene match: 7. The CDR3 has 14 residues. The CDR3 nucleotides are TGTGCCAGCAGTTCCCTAGACAGGGGTAATGGCTACACCTTC. Translating gives CASSSLDRGNGYTF.

This clonotype was found a few times. The chain joins TRBV12-3 or TRBV12-4 to TRBJ2-1, with 16 bases identical to TRBD2. The CDR3 spans 16 residues. The V segment lost 5 bases and the J segment 7 bases; nucleotides outside the gene matches: 5. Here the CDR3 reads CASSRGLAGGSNEQFF. Written as DNA, the CDR3 is TGTGCCAGCAGTCGGGGACTAGCGGGGGGGTCGAATGAGCAGTTCTTC.

This clonotype was observed a few times. This chain joins TRBV10-3 and TRBJ1-4, with D hard to call. This CDR3 spans 14 amino acids. Germline loops: CDR1 ENHRY, CDR2 SYGVKD. The ends were cut back, 2 bases at V and 0 bases at J, with 4 bases in the middle. Here the CDR3 DNA reads TGTGCCATCAGTGAGGGAACAACTAATGAAAAACTGTTTTTT. Translation gives CAISEGTTNEKLFF.

This chain connects TRBV12-3 or TRBV12-4 to TRBJ1-2; D call uncertain. V shed 5 bases and J shed 8 bases, with 9 bases lying between them. The CDR3 length is 11 residues. CDR3 nucleotides: TGTGCCAGCAGTGAGAGAGGCGGCTACACCTTC. As protein: CASSERGGYTF.

This clonotype was observed a few times. The rearrangement links TRBV5-1 to TRBJ2-1, with D unresolved. The germline V gene has CDR1 SGHRS and CDR2 YFSETQ. The CDR3 has 13 residues. V dropped 2 bases and J dropped 4 bases, with 7 bases sitting between them. CDR3 bases: TGCGCCAGCAGCTTACCCGGTTACAATGAGCAGTTCTTC. Amino acid sequence: CASSLPGYNEQFF.

This clonotype occurred a few times. The genes are TRBV5-5 and TRBJ2-2, with TRBD1 matching over 7 bases. Looked up from germline, CDR1 is SGHKS and CDR2 is YYEKEE (reference sequence). This CDR3 spans 14 amino acids. Germline trimming cut 5 bases from V and 6 bases from J; bases unmatched to any gene: 7. CDR3 bases: TGTGCCAGCAGACGGGACCAGGGGGCCGGGGAGCTGTTTTTT. Its translation: CASRRDQGAGELFF.

This chain links TRBV12-3 or TRBV12-4 with TRBJ2-2, with D hard to call. This CDR3 comprises 13 residues. Trimming shortened V by 2 bases and J by 6 bases, and 7 bases separated the two germline ends. The CDR3, as DNA: TGTGCCAGCAGTTTATCCAAGGCCGGGGAGCTGTTTTTT. Its protein product is CASSLSKAGELFF.

The genes are TRBV9 and TRBJ2-7, with 7 bases matching TRBD2. The junction had 5 bases not matched to a gene; V was cut back by 2 bases and J by 0 bases. The CDR3 has 15 amino acids. Germline CDR1 SGDLS, CDR2 YYNGEE. Here the CDR3 reads CASSVYAGDSYEQYF. In DNA form, the CDR3 reads TGTGCCAGCAGCGTTTACGCGGGAGACTCCTACGAGCAGTACTTC.

The chain combines TRBV12-3 or TRBV12-4 with TRBJ2-7; 8 bases fit TRBD1. The CDR3 is 14 amino acids. J gave up 5 bases and V 6 bases, and 9 bases lay outside the gene matches. The CDR3 nucleotides are TGTGCCAGCAGAGAGGACAGGGTGGGAAACGAGCAGTACTTC. Encoded protein: CASREDRVGNEQYF.

In its sample, this clonotype was seen many times. The chain links TRBV11-2 to TRBJ1-1; TRBD1 might be the D (5 bases). Trimming pared 1 base from V and 4 bases from J, leaving 10 bases between. Germline V gene lookup returns CDR1 SGHAT and CDR2 FQNNGV. CDR3 length: 14 residues. Written as DNA, the CDR3 is TGTGCCAGCAGCTTAGGGGGCAGGGTCACTGAAGCTTTCTTT. Its translation is CASSLGGRVTEAFF.

V usage is TRBV28 and J usage is TRBJ2-1; D remains unclear. The ends were cut back, 6 bases at V and 6 bases at J, with 6 bases in the middle. Per the germline V gene, CDR1 is MDHEN and CDR2 is SYDVKM. The CDR3 loop spans 11 amino acids. This CDR3 reads CASSRINEQFF. The CDR3 nucleotides read TGTGCCAGCAGCAGAATCAATGAGCAGTTCTTC.

This clonotype was observed at least ten times. The chain carries TRBV3-1 and TRBJ2-1; tentatively, D is TRBD2 (6 bases). Trimming removed 0 bases from V and 5 bases from J, with 11 bases in between. Germline CDR1 LGHDT, CDR2 YNNKEL (reference sequence). This CDR3 comprises 15 residues. CDR3 residues: CASSQDIAANNEQFF. In DNA, the CDR3 is TGTGCCAGCAGCCAAGATATAGCGGCAAACAATGAGCAGTTCTTC.

This chain links TRBV7-2 with TRBJ1-1, with D perhaps matching TRBD1 (6 bases). This CDR3 has 16 amino acids. Trimming cost V 5 bases and J 4 bases, with 20 bases left between them. The germline V gene has CDR1 SGHTA and CDR2 FQGNSA. The DNA of the CDR3 is TGTGCCAGCAGCCCCGGACAGCGGATGACGACCACTGAAGCTTTCTTT. Its protein is CASSPGQRMTTTEAFF. Drawing the rest from reference TRBV7-2 and TRBJ1-1, the complete variable domain is GAGVSQSPSNKVTEKGKDVELRCDPISGHTALYWYRQSLGQGLEFLIYFQGNSAPDKSGLPSDRFSAERTGGSVSTLTIQRTQQEDSAVYLCASSPGQRMTTTEAFFGQGTRLTVV.

V is TRBV5-6 and J is TRBJ1-2, with D possibly being TRBD1 (5 bases). With 0 bases removed from V and 4 bases from J, the gap between germline ends came to 13 bases. The CDR3 is 15 amino acids. Germline CDR1 and CDR2: SGHDT and YYEEEE. The CDR3 nucleotides read TGTGCCAGCAGCTTGGAAATGAGACAGAGCTATGGCTACACCTTC. Amino acid sequence: CASSLEMRQSYGYTF.

The rearrangement uses TRBV20-1 and TRBJ2-1, with 8 bases identical to TRBD1. Germline loops: CDR1 DFQATT, CDR2 SNEGSKA (reference sequence). The V gene end was trimmed by 1 base and the J gene end by 8 bases; junction bases not matched to a gene: 10. There are 15 residues in the CDR3. For the CDR3, the DNA is TGCAGTGCTAGAGGAAAGAGGGACAGGCCGGATGAGCAGTTCTTC. This sequence encodes CSARGKRDRPDEQFF.

This clonotype was counted a few times. This chain joins TRBV4-1 and TRBJ2-3; no clear D. Deletions cut 0 bases from V and 8 bases from J, with 9 bases between. The CDR3 is 13 amino acids. The germline CDR1 and CDR2 sequences are MGHRA and YSYEKL. The CDR3 loop reads CASSQDGRSTQYF. In DNA, the CDR3 is TGCGCCAGCAGCCAAGATGGAAGGAGTACGCAGTATTTT.

The sample holds a few counts of this clonotype. V is TRBV5-1 and J is TRBJ2-3; D perhaps matches TRBD2 (6 bases). The length of the CDR3 is 14 residues. Trimming left V 6 bases short and J 0 bases short, with 11 bases between. Germline lookup yields CDR1 SGHRS and CDR2 YFSETQ. CDR3 region: CASTPGLSTDTQYF. The DNA for the CDR3 is TGCGCCAGCACCCCGGGACTTAGCACAGATACGCAGTATTTT. Drawing the rest from reference TRBV5-1 and TRBJ2-3, the complete variable domain is KAGVTQTPRYLIKTRGQQVTLSCSPISGHRSVSWYQQTPGQGLQFLFEYFSETQRNKGNFPGRFSGRQFSNSRSEMNVSTLELGDSALYLCASTPGLSTDTQYFGPGTRLTVL.

Only one count was recorded for this clonotype. The CDR3 DNA reads as TGTGCCAGCAGCTTAGGGGGGGGAGGGCTCAACGAGCAGTACTTC. Its translation is CASSLGGGGLNEQYF. This rearrangement joins TRBV7-8 to TRBJ2-7, with TRBD2 identical over 7 bases. Germline V gene sequence: CDR1 SGHVS, CDR2 FQNEAQ. After removal of 1 base from V and 5 bases from J, the junction contained 8 bases not matched to a gene. This CDR3 region has 15 residues.

Turning to this clonotype: One junction end disagrees with the germline gene, perhaps due to a read error. The chain uses TRBV5-6 and TRBJ2-1; D possibly matches TRBD1 or TRBD2 (6 bases each). CDR1 is SGHDT, CDR2 YYEEEE, per germline. The CDR3 totals 14 residues. The CDR3 region has the DNA TGTGCCAGCAGTCGGGGGCCCTACTACAATGAGAGGGGTTTC. This translates into CASSRGPYYNERGF.

The DNA for the CDR3 is TGTGCCAGCAGCCTCAGGGGGGGTGAGCAGTTCTTC. This sequence encodes CASSLRGGEQFF. The chain carries TRBV6-5 and TRBJ2-1; D could derive from TRBD1 or TRBD2 (7 bases each). Germline loops: CDR1 MNHEY, CDR2 SVGAGI. Between the trimmed V and J ends, which lost 6 bases and 9 bases, there was a span of 12 bases. CDR3 size: 12 residues.

The sample holds a few counts of this clonotype. The CDR3 sequence: CASNGDRGNTEAFF. DNA for the CDR3: TGCGCCAGCAACGGGGACAGGGGGAACACTGAAGCTTTCTTT. The rearrangement links TRBV5-1 to TRBJ1-1; 10 bases match TRBD1. The CDR3 extends over 14 amino acids. The junction had 3 bases not matched to a gene; V was cut back by 6 bases and J by 1 base. CDR1 is SGHRS and CDR2 is YFSETQ in the germline V gene.